This section outlines one T cell receptor (beta chain) sequence together with its context. The antigen remains undetermined. Assay used: immunoSEQ multiplex PCR; TCRdb lists only in-frame clones, some missing. The sample has about 93,000 clones; roughly 92% are singletons. This record comes from a study of OX40 agonist ivuxolimab in advanced cancers. Study-wide results and limits: More expanded clones were found, on average, in CD8+ than in CD4+ T cells.

The source is an adult with an advanced solid tumor such as melanoma, head and neck, liver or kidney cancer. The starting material was CD4+ or CD8+ T cells sorted from blood, obtained in a trial of the OX40 agonist ivuxolimab.

The CDR3 region has the DNA TGTGCCAGTAGTATTACGGGAGGAGGGTACAATGAGCAGTTCTTC. Amino acids: CASSITGGGYNEQFF. J is TRBJ2-1 and V is TRBV19; the match to TRBD2 covers 7 bases. Germline CDR1 reads LNHDA; CDR2 reads SQIVND (reference sequence). Trimming removed 3 bases from V and 4 bases from J; junction bases left unmatched: 6. The CDR3 consists of 15 residues.